These 30 T cell receptor beta chains share one sample of origin, sequenced in a study of T cells in Graves' hyperthyroidism and ophthalmopathy. RNA transcripts yielded amplified TCR beta CDR3 regions. The study used the HTBI primer set for a first-round RT-PCR of the TCR CDR3. TCRdb called the multiplex PCR reads again in MiXCR, with one record for every CDR3 protein. The sample lists 500,000 to 800,000 distinct CDR3 sequences; 45% were seen once. Material: peripheral blood or thyroid tissue (not recorded which). These receptor sequences come from an adult man with Graves' disease, either hyperthyroidism or ophthalmopathy (not recorded which).

The chain uses TRBV12-3 or TRBV12-4 and TRBJ1-4, with 7 positions matching TRBD1. CDR3 length: 15 residues. The trim removed 7 bases at V and 8 bases at J, leaving 13 bases unmatched. The chain's CDR3 is CASTPTGDGREKLFF. The CDR3 DNA follows: TGTGCCAGCACCCCCACAGGGGACGGGCGGGAAAAACTGTTTTTT.

This clonotype has a count of ten or more. The chain carries TRBV2 and TRBJ1-6; no definite D call. This CDR3 has 14 residues. The V and J ends lost 2 bases and 9 bases respectively, with 11 bases between them. CDR1 is SNHLY, CDR2 FYNNEI, per germline. CDR3 region: CASSEYHSSSPLHF. The DNA of the CDR3 is TGTGCCAGCAGTGAATACCATAGTAGTTCACCCCTCCACTTT. Full variable domain (remainder filled in from reference TRBV2 and TRBJ1-6): EPEVTQTPSHQVTQMGQEVILRCVPISNHLYFYWYRQILGQKVEFLVSFYNNEISEKSEIFDDQFSVERPDGSNFTLKIRSTKLEDSAMYFCASSEYHSSSPLHFGNGTRLTVT.

With regard to this clonotype: A read error may produce the germline difference seen at one junction end. This chain connects TRBV2 to TRBJ2-7, with 9 bases aligning to TRBD1. This CDR3 region has 14 residues. Germline V gene sequence: CDR1 SNHLY, CDR2 FYNNEI. CDR3 nucleotides: TGTACCAGCAGTGAACAGGGGGCTGACTACGAGCAGTACTTC. It translates to CTSSEQGADYEQYF.

In this sample, this clonotype turned up a few times. This chain connects TRBV4-1 to TRBJ2-5; D assignment may be TRBD1 or TRBD2 (6 bases each). This CDR3 comprises 16 residues. V dropped 2 bases and J dropped 5 bases, with 18 bases sitting between them. Looked up from germline, CDR1 is MGHRA and CDR2 is YSYEKL. CDR3 DNA: TGCGCCAGCAGCCAAATCGGCGTTGGGGGGCGGGAGACCCAGTACTTC. Its protein is CASSQIGVGGRETQYF.

This clonotype came up many times. V gene TRBV10-3 combines with J gene TRBJ1-1; TRBD1 is a possible D gene (5 bases). The V gene's germline CDR1 is ENHRY and CDR2 SYGVKD. V was shortened by 4 bases and J by 3 bases, with 18 bases between the two germline ends. The length of the CDR3 is 16 residues. This CDR3 is CAISGGPFQGDTEAFF. CDR3 bases: TGTGCCATCAGTGGGGGCCCTTTCCAAGGGGACACTGAAGCTTTCTTT.

Ten or more counts support this clonotype. The chain is built from TRBV7-8 and TRBJ1-1; no firm D call. The CDR3 has 15 amino acids. V lost 1 base, J lost 2 bases, and 11 bases lay in between. The germline CDR1 and CDR2 sequences are SGHVS and FQNEAQ. The CDR3 reads CASSLGEGSNTEAFF. The CDR3 nucleotides are TGTGCCAGCAGCTTAGGTGAGGGAAGCAACACTGAAGCTTTCTTT. Full variable domain (missing parts from reference TRBV7-8 and TRBJ1-1): GAGVSQSPRYKVAKRGQDVALRCDPISGHVSLFWYQQALGQGPEFLTYFQNEAQLDKSGLPSDRFFAERPEGSVSTLKIQRTQQEDSAVYLCASSLGEGSNTEAFFGQGTRLTVV.

CDR3 amino acids: CASSSRTPSMPQYF. DNA for the CDR3: TGTGCCAGCAGTTCTCGGACACCCTCTATGCCCCAGTACTTC. J is TRBJ2-5 and V is TRBV7-3; a weak D match, TRBD1 (5 bases). The CDR3 consists of 14 residues. From germline, CDR1 is SGHTA and CDR2 FQGTGA. Between the trimmed V and J ends, which lost 6 bases and 9 bases, there was a span of 20 bases.

To note about this clonotype: A much larger clonotype is one base distant, so this may be a read error. This chain connects TRBV2 to TRBJ2-7; D is perhaps TRBD2 (6 bases). The germline V gene has CDR1 SNHLY and CDR2 FYNNEI. Trimming stripped 11 bases from V and 2 bases from J, with 13 bases between. The CDR3 has 12 residues. The CDR3 sequence: CAGGEGTYEQYF. DNA for the CDR3: TGTGCCGGAGGGGAAGGGACCTACGAGCAGTACTTC.

CDR3 protein: CASSPDLGTEAFF. CDR3 sequence (DNA): TGTGCCAGTAGTCCGGATCTAGGCACTGAAGCTTTCTTT. This chain links TRBV19 with TRBJ1-1, with D unresolved. Trimming cost V 5 bases and J 4 bases, with 11 bases left between them. The germline V gene encodes CDR1 LNHDA and CDR2 SQIVND (reference sequence). The CDR3 totals 13 residues.

This clonotype was seen at least ten times. The chain combines TRBV20-1 with TRBJ1-4; D unclear. This CDR3 has 12 amino acids. V shed 6 bases and J shed 5 bases, with 10 bases lying between them. CDR1 is DFQATT and CDR2 is SNEGSKA in the germline V gene (reference sequence). The CDR3 loop reads CSALERNEKLFF. The CDR3 DNA is TGCAGTGCGTTAGAACGGAATGAAAAACTGTTTTTT.

The table lists this clonotype with many counts. V usage is TRBV7-9 and J usage is TRBJ1-5, with TRBD1 matching 9 bases. The CDR3 runs to 16 residues. J gave up 3 bases and V 3 bases, and 6 bases lay outside the gene matches. Germline CDR1 reads SEHNR; CDR2 reads FQNEAQ (reference sequence). CDR3 in DNA: TGTGCCAGCAGCTTCACCGGGACAGGGACCAATCAGCCCCAGCATTTT. Its protein product is CASSFTGTGTNQPQHF.

This clonotype was picked up many times. The V gene is TRBV7-9, the J gene TRBJ2-5; 9 nucleotides agree with TRBD1. CDR1 and CDR2 (germline): SEHNR, FQNEAQ (reference sequence). The length of the CDR3 is 13 residues. V was pared by 5 bases and J by 4 bases, with 2 bases of the junction left unmatched. This chain's CDR3 is CASSRTGVETQYF. Here the CDR3 DNA reads TGTGCCAGCAGCAGGACAGGGGTAGAGACCCAGTACTTC. The full variable domain, in which reference TRBV7-9 and TRBJ2-5 provide the parts outside the CDR3, is DTGVSQNPRHKITKRGQNVTFRCDPISEHNRLYWYRQTLGQGPEFLTYFQNEAQLEKSRLLSDRFSAERPKGSFSTLEIQRTEQGDSAMYLCASSRTGVETQYFGPGTRLLVL.

The sample holds many counts of this clonotype. The rearrangement links TRBV7-9 to TRBJ2-6; 7 bases are a match to TRBD1. V trimming: 4 bases; J trimming: 2 bases; junction bases outside the gene matches: 11. Germline V gene lookup returns CDR1 SEHNR and CDR2 FQNEAQ (reference sequence). This CDR3 has 18 residues. CDR3 amino acids: CASSSYTDRAAGANVLTF. The CDR3 region has the DNA TGTGCCAGCAGCTCCTATACCGACAGGGCGGCTGGGGCCAACGTCCTGACTTTC.

This clonotype showed up many times. This sequence joins TRBV10-2 and TRBJ2-5; 8 bases line up with TRBD2. This CDR3 has 15 amino acids. Trimming took 4 bases from V and 0 from J; bases not matched to a gene: 4. The V gene's germline CDR1 is WSHSY and CDR2 SAAADI. This CDR3 is CASSAQRGNQETQYF. CDR3 DNA sequence: TGCGCCAGCAGTGCGCAGCGGGGGAACCAAGAGACCCAGTACTTC.

The chain uses TRBV10-3 and TRBJ1-4; TRBD1 matches 10 bases. V shed 3 bases and J 13 bases; nucleotides not matched to a gene: 8. Germline CDR1 reads ENHRY; CDR2 reads SYGVKD. The CDR3 runs to 14 residues. CDR3 sequence reads: CAISDRQGAMGLFF. In DNA, the CDR3 is TGTGCCATCAGTGATCGACAGGGGGCTATGGGACTGTTTTTT.

This clonotype was seen only a few times. The chain has TRBV2 and TRBJ1-1; TRBD1 matches 8 bases. Losses at the gene ends were 4 bases for V and 5 bases for J; bases not matched to a gene: 15. This CDR3 comprises 17 residues. CDR1 is SNHLY and CDR2 is FYNNEI in the germline V gene. CDR3 sequence reads: CASSAGQASFWGTEAFF. CDR3 DNA sequence: TGTGCCAGCAGTGCGGGACAGGCCTCCTTTTGGGGGACTGAAGCTTTCTTT.

Many counts were recorded for this clonotype. V gene TRBV10-3 combines with J gene TRBJ2-2; unclear D gene. CDR1 and CDR2 (germline): ENHRY, SYGVKD. The V and J ends lost 3 bases and 0 bases respectively, with 8 bases between them. This CDR3 has 15 residues. In DNA, the CDR3 is TGTGCCATCAGTGAAACAGAGACGAACACCGGGGAGCTGTTTTTT. Its translation is CAISETETNTGELFF.

This clonotype was observed a few times. The chain combines TRBV7-9 with TRBJ2-7; 10 bases map to TRBD1. V dropped 4 bases and J dropped 5; count of bases not matched to a gene: 11. This CDR3 comprises 16 residues. Germline V lookup: CDR1 SEHNR, CDR2 FQNEAQ (reference sequence). As DNA, the CDR3 is TGTGCCAGCAGCTACGGGATGACAGGGGGCATCGACGAGCAGTACTTC. It codes for CASSYGMTGGIDEQYF.

Points on this clonotype: It is likely a read error, because the conserved phenylalanine at the end of the CDR3 is missing. Because the CDR3's place on the DNA is in doubt, the DNA is left out and the CDR3 is given as listed by TCRdb. The chain has TRBV24-1 and TRBJ1-6. Germline CDR1 reads KGHDR; CDR2 reads SFDVKD. The CDR3 length equals 8 residues, ends included. CDR3 sequence: CATSNPTT.

In this sample, this clonotype turned up a few times. The gene calls are TRBV10-3 and TRBJ1-3; no reliable D call. V gave up 2 bases and J gave up 3 bases, with 8 bases separating them. This CDR3 is 14 amino acids long. The germline CDR1 and CDR2 sequences are ENHRY and SYGVKD. In DNA, the CDR3 is TGTGCCATCAGTGAGCCTGCAGTTGGAAACACCATATATTTT. This encodes CAISEPAVGNTIYF.

This clonotype was seen only a few times. The J gene is TRBJ1-2, the V gene TRBV7-8; D is unresolved. V dropped 2 bases and J dropped 3 bases, with 13 bases sitting between them. The CDR3 extends over 15 amino acids. From germline, CDR1 is SGHVS and CDR2 FQNEAQ. The CDR3 DNA follows: TGTGCCAGCAGCTTATTCAGACGGGCCGACTATGGCTACACCTTC. Amino acid sequence: CASSLFRRADYGYTF.

The V and J genes are TRBV5-1 and TRBJ2-7, with D maybe TRBD2 (5 bases). The germline CDR1 and CDR2 sequences are SGHRS and YFSETQ. This CDR3 has 17 amino acids. Trimming stripped 0 bases from V and 2 bases from J, with 18 bases between. CDR3 sequence (DNA): TGCGCCAGCAGCTTGGCCATGCGGGTATATAGTCCCTACGAGCAGTACTTC. Translating it yields CASSLAMRVYSPYEQYF.

This sequence joins TRBV10-2 and TRBJ1-6; maybe TRBD1 (5 bases). Deletions cut 9 bases from V and 6 bases from J, with 12 bases between. In germline, CDR1 is WSHSY, CDR2 SAAADI. The CDR3 contains 13 residues. CDR3 bases: TGCGCCAGGGGGACCGAAGTTAATTCACCCCTCCACTTT. It yields the protein CARGTEVNSPLHF.

This rearrangement joins TRBV7-8 to TRBJ1-5, with unresolved D. The CDR3 covers 13 residues. Per germline, CDR1 SGHVS and CDR2 FQNEAQ. Trimming took 5 bases from V and 2 from J, leaving 7 bases between them. CDR3 sequence: CASSRAGNQPQHF. In DNA, the CDR3 is TGTGCCAGCAGCAGGGCAGGCAATCAGCCCCAGCATTTT.

Details on this clonotype: This may arise from a read error, as a much more abundant clone is one base away. Because the CDR3 is missing its conserved closing phenylalanine or tryptophan, this is likely a read error. This chain joins TRBV11-2 and TRBJ1-2; the match to TRBD1 covers 7 bases. Trimming at V came to 1 base and at J to 2 bases, leaving 1 base not matched to a gene. The CDR3 sequence is 14 residues long. The germline gives CDR1 SGHAT, CDR2 FQNNGV. The CDR3, as DNA: TGTGCCAGCAGCTTAGCCAGGGGGAACTATGGCTACACCCTC. The encoded protein is CASSLARGNYGYTL.

The rearrangement joins TRBV20-1 to TRBJ2-5, with D maybe TRBD1 (6 bases). V was clipped by 3 bases and J by 4 bases, with 12 bases between them. Germline-derived CDR1 and CDR2 are DFQATT and SNEGSKA (reference sequence). CDR3 size: 13 residues. This CDR3 is CSARETGRETQYF. In DNA, the CDR3 is TGCAGTGCTAGGGAAACAGGGCGAGAGACCCAGTACTTC.

The chain uses TRBV2 and TRBJ1-2; the match to TRBD1 covers 7 bases. V lost 7 bases, J lost 2 bases, and 7 bases stayed unmatched. Germline V gene data show CDR1 as SNHLY and CDR2 as FYNNEI. The CDR3 is 14 residues long. This CDR3 reads CASKGTADNYGYTF. CDR3 nucleotides: TGTGCCAGCAAAGGGACAGCGGACAACTATGGCTACACCTTC. Combining the CDR3 with reference TRBV2 and TRBJ1-2 gives the whole variable domain EPEVTQTPSHQVTQMGQEVILRCVPISNHLYFYWYRQILGQKVEFLVSFYNNEISEKSEIFDDQFSVERPDGSNFTLKIRSTKLEDSAMYFCASKGTADNYGYTFGSGTRLTVV.

This clonotype occurred a few times. The chain combines TRBV7-9 with TRBJ2-2, with D uncertain. The CDR3 extends over 12 amino acids. The germline V gene has CDR1 SEHNR and CDR2 FQNEAQ (reference sequence). V was trimmed by 6 bases and J by 4 bases, leaving 6 bases between them. The CDR3 coding sequence is TGTGCCAGCAGGTACTTCACCGGGGAGCTGTTTTTT. Its protein product is CASRYFTGELFF.

The chain carries TRBV29-1 and TRBJ1-2, with D tentatively TRBD1 (5 bases). From germline, CDR1 is SQVTM and CDR2 ANQGSEA. The CDR3 extends over 15 amino acids. Trimming left V 8 bases short and J 0 bases short, with 19 bases between. CDR3 protein: CSLAPGTQPNYGYTF. For the CDR3, the DNA is TGCAGCTTGGCCCCCGGGACCCAACCTAACTATGGCTACACCTTC. The complete variable domain, with remaining parts taken from reference TRBV29-1 and TRBJ1-2, reads SAVISQKPSRDICQRGTSLTIQCQVDSQVTMMFWYRQQPGQSLTLIATANQGSEATYESGFVIDKFPISRPNLTFSTLTVSNMSPEDSSIYLCSLAPGTQPNYGYTFGSGTRLTVV.

The chain uses TRBV12-3 or TRBV12-4 and TRBJ2-7; a possible D gene is TRBD2 (6 bases). The V gene lost 8 bases and the J gene lost 2 bases, with 16 bases spanning the gap. This CDR3 is 14 amino acids long. The CDR3 protein is CASGLSGSTYEQYF. Written as DNA, the CDR3 is TGTGCCAGCGGCCTATCCGGGAGCACCTACGAGCAGTACTTC.